This T cell receptor (beta chain) was observed in a study of T cells in localized non-small cell lung cancer. Generated by immunoSEQ multiplex PCR, the TCRdb table keeps only in-frame clones and is missing some. Of 10,000 to 15,000 clones in the sample, about 86% are singletons; the top ten hold about three fifths. Study-level results: Longer survival (overall) was linked to higher T cell density in blood.

As concerns this clone: As yet, its antigen is unknown.

This CDR3 comprises 16 residues. In germline, CDR1 is SEHNR, CDR2 FQNEAQ (reference sequence). V gave up 5 bases and J gave up 1 base; unmatched junction bases: 10. This sequence was found in a male donor at least 60 years old with stage III lung adenocarcinoma. The specimen was peripheral blood, collected before any cancer treatment. This chain uses TRBV7-9 with TRBJ2-5; 7 nucleotides match TRBD1. The chain's CDR3 is CASSSKGGGFQETQYF. Here the CDR3 DNA reads TGTGCCAGCAGCAGCAAAGGGGGCGGGTTCCAAGAGACCCAGTACTTC.